The following is a T cell receptor (beta chain) sequence with its context. Its matching antigen is unknown. As to time point: week 47, end of study. Topical imiquimod accompanied each vaccine dose, which consisted of 300 ug of mutant IDH1 20-mer peptide. This specimen belongs to a study of a mutant IDH1 vaccine in newly diagnosed glioma. For the study at large: Patients got their first vaccination 4-6 weeks after radiotherapy alone, or with temozolomide cycles. Before enrollment, the patients had been treated with radiotherapy alone, temozolomide alone, or both together. Most of them had received both. The study, taken as a whole, reports: Changes in top peripheral clonotypes did not appear linked to pseudoprogression.

Libraries were prepared by immunoSEQ multiplex PCR; TCRdb keeps only in-frame clonotypes and omits some of them. The sample includes roughly 51,000 clones, 65% to 85% of them seen just once. The CDR3 consists of 11 residues. Germline loops: CDR1 LGHNT, CDR2 FRNRAP. Trimming cost V 1 base and J 6 bases, with 0 bases left between them. Sequenced here: PBMCs, sampled from a glioma patient whose treatment included an IDH1 peptide vaccine. The chain is built from TRBV12-5 and TRBJ2-2; D not resolved. This sequence originates from a woman in her twenties or thirties with glioma. Some clones in this sample may be carry-over from other donors' samples. The CDR3 here is CASGLAGELFF. The DNA of the CDR3 is TGTGCTAGTGGTTTGGCCGGGGAGCTGTTTTTT. The full variable domain, with the rest looked up from reference TRBV12-5 and TRBJ2-2, is DARVTQTPRHKVTEMGQEVTMRCQPILGHNTVFWYRQTMMQGLELLAYFRNRAPLDDSGMPKDRFSAEMPDATLATLKIQPSEPRDSAVYFCASGLAGELFFGEGSRLTVL.